This TCR beta chain was recovered during a study of blood T cell repertoires in COVID-19. The germline V gene has CDR1 SGHRS and CDR2 YFSETQ. Germline trimming cut 0 bases from V and 7 bases from J; bases unmatched to any gene: 6. The CDR3 sequence is 16 residues long. Profiling relied on immunoSEQ multiplex PCR, and the TCRdb table lists in-frame clones only, not all of them. Here the sample spans a few hundred thousand clones, 80% to 85% being singletons. The chain links TRBV5-1 to TRBJ2-1; 11 bases match TRBD2. The clonotype was recovered from a man in his forties or fifties who had recovered from COVID-19. Sequenced material: PBMCs or T cells enriched from blood (not recorded which). DNA of the CDR3: TGCGCCAGCAGCTTGGGAGGGCTAGCGGGGGGAAATGAGCAGTTCTTC. Protein: CASSLGGLAGGNEQFF.